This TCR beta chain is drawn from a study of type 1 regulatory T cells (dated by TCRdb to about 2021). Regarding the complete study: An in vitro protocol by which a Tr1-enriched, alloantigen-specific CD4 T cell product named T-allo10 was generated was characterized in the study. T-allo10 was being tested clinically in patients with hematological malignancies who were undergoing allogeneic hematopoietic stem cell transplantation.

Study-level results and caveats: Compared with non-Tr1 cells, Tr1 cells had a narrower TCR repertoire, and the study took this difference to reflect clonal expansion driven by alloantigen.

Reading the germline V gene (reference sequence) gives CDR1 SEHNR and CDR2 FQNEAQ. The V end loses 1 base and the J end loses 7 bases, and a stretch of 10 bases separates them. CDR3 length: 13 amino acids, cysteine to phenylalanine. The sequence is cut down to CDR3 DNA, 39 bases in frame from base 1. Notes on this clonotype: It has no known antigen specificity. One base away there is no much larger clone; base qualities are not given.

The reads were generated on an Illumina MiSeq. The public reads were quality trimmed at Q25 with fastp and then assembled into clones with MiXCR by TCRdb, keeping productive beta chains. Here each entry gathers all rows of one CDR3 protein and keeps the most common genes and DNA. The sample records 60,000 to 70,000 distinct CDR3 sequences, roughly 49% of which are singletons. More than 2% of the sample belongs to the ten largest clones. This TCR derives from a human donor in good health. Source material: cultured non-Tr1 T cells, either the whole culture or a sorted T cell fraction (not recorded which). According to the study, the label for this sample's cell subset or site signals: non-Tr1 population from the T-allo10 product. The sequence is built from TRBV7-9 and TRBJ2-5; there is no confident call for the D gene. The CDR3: CASSLESSWTQYF. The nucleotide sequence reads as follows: TGTGCCAGCAGCTTAGAATCCTCTTGGACCCAGTACTTC.